A single sample is the source of the 32 T cell receptor beta chains below, sequenced in a study of T cells expressing NK-cell markers. TCRdb derives one entry per CDR3 protein from the 5' RACE reads, leaving out DNA. The sample table includes some 460,000 distinct CDR3 sequences. Sequenced: blood T cells: a sorted CD56 or NKG2C T cell subset, CD4+ or CD8+ T cells, or bulk PBMC T cells (not recorded which). Receptor source: a woman in her fifties or sixties in good health.

The chain has TRBV11-2 and TRBJ2-3; the D gene TCRdb calls, TRBD2, cannot be checked with no DNA. CDR3 length: 20 residues. CDR1 SGHAT and CDR2 FQNNGV come from the germline V gene. CDR3 protein: CASSFADTGTSGRAADTQYF.

V and J are TRBV5-1 and TRBJ1-3; TCRdb selects TRBD1, and the lack of DNA leaves this call unchecked. The CDR3 is 16 amino acids. In germline, CDR1 is SGHRS, CDR2 YFSETQ. CDR3 sequence reads: CASSLNPREAGNTIYF.

The V call is TRBV5-1, the J call TRBJ1-1. The CDR3 extends over 14 amino acids. CDR1 and CDR2 (germline): SGHRS, YFSETQ. The CDR3 is CASSPNSLNTEAFF.

The chain uses TRBV11-2 and TRBJ2-5; TCRdb returns TRBD2, unconfirmable since there is no DNA. The CDR3 is 15 amino acids. The germline CDR1 and CDR2 sequences are SGHAT and FQNNGV. The CDR3: CASSSPLGEGKTQYF.

The chain links TRBV12-3 or TRBV12-4 to TRBJ2-7; TCRdb's D call of TRBD1 is untestable without DNA. There are 15 residues in the CDR3. The CDR3 loop reads CASSFWGVFTYEQYF.

V usage is TRBV7-9 and J usage is TRBJ1-2. There are 11 residues in the CDR3. In germline, CDR1 is SEHNR, CDR2 FQNEAQ (reference sequence). The CDR3 region is CASSLATGYTF.

This rearrangement joins TRBV30 to TRBJ2-1; the TRBD2 assignment by TCRdb is unverifiable without DNA. Germline V CDR1 and CDR2: GTSNPN, SVGIG (reference sequence). This CDR3 spans 15 amino acids. The CDR3 sequence: CAWVNRGLAANEQFF.

The V call is TRBV5-1, the J call TRBJ2-1. Per germline, CDR1 SGHRS and CDR2 YFSETQ. The CDR3 spans 14 residues. The CDR3 protein is CASSSDSDWDEQFF.

The rearrangement links TRBV18 to TRBJ2-5; TCRdb's assignment of TRBD1 cannot be checked, as there is no DNA. This CDR3 has 14 amino acids. Per germline, CDR1 KGHSH and CDR2 LQKENI. CDR3 sequence: CASSPQGIQETQYF.

The V gene is TRBV27, the J gene TRBJ2-6. Germline CDR1 reads MNHEY; CDR2 reads SMNVEV (reference sequence). The CDR3 sequence is 15 residues long. The CDR3 loop reads CASSLNQAGANVLTF.

The chain joins TRBV7-9 to TRBJ1-6. The CDR3 consists of 14 residues. Germline lookup yields CDR1 SEHNR and CDR2 FQNEAQ (reference sequence). CDR3 protein: CASSLVNWVSPLHF.

The rearrangement uses TRBV7-2 and TRBJ2-2; TCRdb selects TRBD1, and the lack of DNA leaves this call unchecked. This CDR3 spans 16 amino acids. The germline V gene encodes CDR1 SGHTA and CDR2 FQGNSA. CDR3: CASSLSGEMRTGELFF. Full variable domain (remainder filled in from reference TRBV7-2 and TRBJ2-2): GAGVSQSPSNKVTEKGKDVELRCDPISGHTALYWYRQSLGQGLEFLIYFQGNSAPDKSGLPSDRFSAERTGGSVSTLTIQRTQQEDSAVYLCASSLSGEMRTGELFFGEGSRLTVL.

The V and J genes are TRBV18 and TRBJ2-2; TCRdb reports TRBD2, a call that lacks DNA to check it against. This CDR3 has 14 amino acids. From germline, CDR1 is KGHSH and CDR2 LQKENI. The chain's CDR3 is CASSPPSRPGELFF.

The rearrangement joins TRBV4-1 to TRBJ2-7; TCRdb returns TRBD2, unconfirmable since there is no DNA. Germline V CDR1 and CDR2: MGHRA, YSYEKL. CDR3 length: 15 amino acids. CDR3 sequence: CASSHPSGSSYEQYF.

This CDR3 is CASAVGTSGSRGETQYF. The chain has TRBV5-1 and TRBJ2-5; TCRdb gives TRBD2 as the D gene, but with no DNA this cannot be confirmed. The CDR3 totals 17 residues. Germline V gene sequence: CDR1 SGHRS, CDR2 YFSETQ.

The chain combines TRBV4-2 with TRBJ2-6. The V gene's germline CDR1 is LGHNA and CDR2 YNFKEQ. The CDR3 spans 16 residues. The CDR3 region is CASSQESSPGANVLTF.

CDR3 in amino acids: CASSYRDDTGELFF. J is TRBJ2-2 and V is TRBV6-5. The CDR3 runs to 14 residues. Germline V gene sequence: CDR1 MNHEY, CDR2 SVGAGI.

CDR3 amino acids: CASGPGEETQYF. The chain uses TRBV12-5 and TRBJ2-5; the D gene TCRdb calls, TRBD1, cannot be checked with no DNA. CDR1 and CDR2 from the germline V gene are LGHNT and FRNRAP. CDR3 size: 12 residues. Variable domain in full (rest from reference TRBV12-5 and TRBJ2-5): DARVTQTPRHKVTEMGQEVTMRCQPILGHNTVFWYRQTMMQGLELLAYFRNRAPLDDSGMPKDRFSAEMPDATLATLKIQPSEPRDSAVYFCASGPGEETQYFGPGTRLLVL.

V is TRBV7-3 and J is TRBJ2-3; TCRdb lists TRBD1, though no DNA is available to test this call. Germline V gene lookup returns CDR1 SGHTA and CDR2 FQGTGA. This CDR3 contains 14 residues. CDR3: CASSLTQGADTQYF.

This chain uses TRBV5-1 with TRBJ2-6; as DNA is missing, the TRBD1 call by TCRdb cannot be tested. This CDR3 region has 15 residues. The germline CDR1 and CDR2 sequences are SGHRS and YFSETQ. CDR3 residues: CASSLAGTGANVLTF.

The chain carries TRBV7-9 and TRBJ2-1; TCRdb designates TRBD2, a call that cannot be tested without DNA. CDR1 and CDR2 from the germline V gene are SEHNR and FQNEAQ (reference sequence). The CDR3 totals 13 residues. CDR3 in amino acids: CASSSVGGPNAFF.

This chain links TRBV16 with TRBJ2-4; the D call of TRBD2 rests on TCRdb alone, since no DNA is present to check it. This CDR3 has 15 residues. The germline CDR1 and CDR2 sequences are KGHSY and FQNENV. The CDR3 protein is CASSQEGWAKNIQYF. The entire variable domain, with the rest obtained from reference TRBV16 and TRBJ2-4, is as follows: GEEVAQTPKHLVRGEGQKAKLYCAPIKGHSYVFWYQQVLKNEFKFLISFQNENVFDETGMPKERFSAKCLPNSPCSLEIQATKLEDSAVYFCASSQEGWAKNIQYFGAGTRLSVL.

The chain carries TRBV7-8 and TRBJ1-1. From germline, CDR1 is SGHVS and CDR2 FQNEAQ. The CDR3 has 12 residues. This CDR3 reads CASSWTDTEAFF.

This chain uses TRBV4-1 with TRBJ2-5; without DNA, the TCRdb call of TRBD1 cannot be checked. The CDR3 loop spans 16 amino acids. CDR1 is MGHRA, CDR2 YSYEKL, per germline. The CDR3 sequence is CASSQADRPGLWTQYF.

This chain connects TRBV20-1 to TRBJ2-3. The CDR3 loop spans 13 amino acids. Germline CDR1 reads DFQATT; CDR2 reads SNEGSKA (reference sequence). The CDR3 spells CSAQESSTDTQYF.

This chain connects TRBV28 to TRBJ2-5. The length of the CDR3 is 13 residues. CDR1 and CDR2 (germline): MDHEN, SYDVKM. CDR3 in amino acids: CASSLLFGETQYF.

The V and J genes are TRBV4-1 and TRBJ2-1; there is no DNA to check the TCRdb D call of TRBD2. Germline V gene sequence: CDR1 MGHRA, CDR2 YSYEKL. The CDR3 runs to 17 residues. This CDR3 reads CASSQGGWGGAQYEQFF.

This rearrangement joins TRBV4-2 to TRBJ1-5; TCRdb lists TRBD1, though no DNA is available to test this call. The germline CDR1 and CDR2 sequences are LGHNA and YNFKEQ. The CDR3 extends over 18 amino acids. The CDR3 sequence: CASRNTRGRLEGNQPQHF.

CDR3 loop: CSVVLSGSGRDTQYF. This sequence joins TRBV29-1 and TRBJ2-3; the D gene TCRdb calls, TRBD2, cannot be checked with no DNA. This CDR3 is 15 amino acids long. CDR1 SQVTM and CDR2 ANQGSEA come from the germline V gene.

The CDR3 sequence: CASSSLAESYNEQFF. The rearrangement joins TRBV5-1 to TRBJ2-1; absent DNA, TCRdb's TRBD2 call cannot be checked. Germline CDR1 and CDR2: SGHRS and YFSETQ. The CDR3 has 15 residues.

The chain carries TRBV5-6 and TRBJ2-7; TCRdb gives TRBD2 as the D gene, but with no DNA this cannot be confirmed. Looked up from germline, CDR1 is SGHDT and CDR2 is YYEEEE. This CDR3 is 15 amino acids long. The CDR3 spells CATAPSGKIIYEQYF. Drawing the rest from reference TRBV5-6 and TRBJ2-7, the complete variable domain is DAGVTQSPTHLIKTRGQQVTLRCSPKSGHDTVSWYQQALGQGPQFIFQYYEEEERQRGNFPDRFSGHQFPNYSSELNVNALLLGDSALYLCATAPSGKIIYEQYFGPGTRLTVT.

V is TRBV21-1 and J is TRBJ1-1; TCRdb's D gene call, TRBD1, goes unchecked for lack of DNA. TRBV21-1 corresponds to a pseudogene. This CDR3 is 21 amino acids long. The CDR3 here is CASSNPRSTRRGEQMNTEAFF.